The 27 T cell receptor beta chains in this list originate from one sample, sequenced in a study of T cell responses to AZD1222 COVID-19 vaccine. Produced via immunoSEQ multiplex PCR; TCRdb's table is partial and in-frame only. The profile shows around 100,000 clones, approximately 90% of them singletons. The sequencing here drew on peripheral blood, taken 28 days after the second AZD1222 dose. Source of these receptors: an adult who received the AZD1222 COVID-19 vaccine.

The chain uses TRBV27 and TRBJ2-1; possible D gene TRBD2, 6 bases. CDR3 length equals 16 residues. Germline V gene sequence: CDR1 MNHEY, CDR2 SMNVEV (reference sequence). V lost 5 bases and J lost 0, with 14 bases in between. As DNA, the CDR3 is TGTGCCAGCAGTAGTCGGATGACTAGCTCCTACAATGAGCAGTTCTTC. The encoded protein is CASSSRMTSSYNEQFF.

The chain couples TRBV6-6 to TRBJ2-7; no firm D call. Germline V lookup: CDR1 MNHNY, CDR2 SVGAGI (reference sequence). The V end was cut by 6 bases, the J end by 2 bases, with 11 bases between. The CDR3 contains 13 residues. CDR3 loop: CASRSQQTYEQYF. Here the CDR3 DNA reads TGTGCCAGCAGGTCACAGCAGACCTACGAGCAGTACTTC.

The chain joins TRBV28 to TRBJ2-7, with 10 bases identical to TRBD2. The V gene's germline CDR1 is MDHEN and CDR2 SYDVKM. V shed 6 bases and J 4 bases; nucleotides not matched to a gene: 9. The CDR3 runs 15 residues. CDR3 amino acids: CASSSITSGVYEQYF. CDR3 sequence (DNA): TGTGCCAGCAGCTCGATTACTAGCGGGGTTTACGAGCAGTACTTC.

The rearrangement joins TRBV28 to TRBJ2-7; 8 bases are shared with TRBD2. The CDR3 spans 13 residues. Germline V gene lookup returns CDR1 MDHEN and CDR2 SYDVKM. V was pared by 6 bases and J by 2 bases, with 3 bases of the junction left unmatched. The CDR3, as DNA: TGTGCCAGCAGGACTAGCGTAACCTACGAGCAGTACTTC. Amino acids: CASRTSVTYEQYF. Variable domain in full (rest from reference TRBV28 and TRBJ2-7): DVKVTQSSRYLVKRTGEKVFLECVQDMDHENMFWYRQDPGLGLRLIYFSYDVKMKEKGDIPEGYSVSREKKERFSLILESASTNQTSMYLCASRTSVTYEQYFGPGTRLTVT.

This chain joins TRBV27 and TRBJ2-2; weak D call: TRBD1 (6 bases). Per germline, CDR1 MNHEY and CDR2 SMNVEV (reference sequence). CDR3 length: 14 amino acids. V dropped 5 bases and J dropped 3 bases, with 10 bases sitting between them. CDR3 sequence: CASSTGTDTGELFF. The CDR3 DNA reads as TGTGCCAGCAGTACAGGGACGGACACCGGGGAGCTGTTTTTT.

This chain links TRBV3-1 (or the pseudogene TRBV3-2) with TRBJ2-7; 7 nucleotides agree with TRBD1. Germline V gene sequence: CDR1 LGHDT, CDR2 YNNKEL (reference sequence). With V trimmed by 6 bases and J by 0 bases, 8 bases remained unmatched. This CDR3 has 15 residues. The CDR3 reads CASRFRQGISYEQYF. The CDR3 nucleotides are TGTGCCAGCAGATTCAGACAGGGCATCTCCTACGAGCAGTACTTC.

This clone was found once. The chain combines TRBV7-2 with TRBJ2-3; D is possibly TRBD2 (6 bases). The germline CDR1 and CDR2 sequences are SGHTA and FQGNSA. Between the trimmed V and J ends, which lost 3 bases and 6 bases, there was a span of 10 bases. The CDR3 consists of 13 residues. CDR3 bases: TGTGCCAGCAGCTTTAATCGGGGGGATACGCAGTATTTT. Translating it yields CASSFNRGDTQYF.

In this sample, this clone turned up once. The J gene is TRBJ1-2, the V gene TRBV25-1, with 7 nucleotides matching TRBD1. Germline-derived CDR1 and CDR2 are MGHDK and SYGVNS. This CDR3 has 14 residues. The trim removed 3 bases at V and 5 bases at J, leaving 6 bases unmatched. The CDR3 loop is CASSDTGTEYGYTF. In DNA, the CDR3 is TGTGCCAGCAGTGATACTGGGACAGAATATGGCTACACCTTC.

The chain is built from TRBV23-1 and TRBJ1-1; the match to TRBD1 covers 7 bases. TRBV23-1 is assigned to the ORF class and has an uncertain function. J lost 1 base, V lost 7 bases, and 15 bases had no gene match. CDR3 length: 17 residues. The CDR3 nucleotides read TGCGCCAGCACTTACCCCTTCCGACAGGGACCGAACACTGAAGCTTTCTTT. It yields the protein CASTYPFRQGPNTEAFF.

The J gene is TRBJ2-1, the V gene TRBV3-1 (or the pseudogene TRBV3-2), with 8 bases lining up with TRBD2. V lost 1 base to trimming and J lost 4 bases; unmatched junction nucleotides: 6. Germline V lookup: CDR1 LGHDT, CDR2 YNNKEL (reference sequence). CDR3 length: 16 residues. The CDR3 protein is CASSQGGLGGYNEQFF. DNA of the CDR3: TGTGCCAGCAGCCAAGGGGGACTAGGTGGATACAATGAGCAGTTCTTC.

The CDR3 DNA follows: TGCGCCAGCAGCTTGCTAACCGGGACAGCACATCTCGAGCAGTACTTC. Translating gives CASSLLTGTAHLEQYF. The V call is TRBV5-1, the J call TRBJ2-7; 7 positions match TRBD1. Germline CDR1 is SGHRS and CDR2 is YFSETQ. The CDR3 runs to 16 residues. V was pared by 1 base and J by 6 bases, with 13 bases of the junction left unmatched.

The chain recombines TRBV3-1 (or the pseudogene TRBV3-2) with TRBJ1-3; D not certain. Trimming shortened V by 0 bases and J by 2 bases, and 17 bases separated the two germline ends. CDR1 and CDR2 (germline): LGHDT, YNNKEL (reference sequence). The CDR3 sequence is 18 residues long. CDR3 residues: CASSQDYSRDGTGNTIYF. The CDR3 DNA reads as TGTGCCAGCAGCCAAGACTACTCAAGGGATGGGACTGGAAACACCATATATTTT.

CDR3 residues: CASSPGLAGEQFF. For the CDR3, the DNA is TGTGCCAGCAGTCCAGGACTAGCGGGTGAGCAGTTCTTC. The chain carries TRBV12-3 or TRBV12-4 and TRBJ2-1; 11 nucleotides align to TRBD2. CDR3 size: 13 residues. V lost 5 bases, J lost 9 bases, and 3 bases stayed unmatched.

The chain recombines TRBV10-2 with TRBJ1-2; 9 bases are a match to TRBD1. CDR3 size: 16 residues. In germline, CDR1 is WSHSY, CDR2 SAAADI. Losses at the gene ends were 0 bases for V and 5 bases for J; bases not matched to a gene: 7. CDR3 in amino acids: CASSESSGTGTYGYTF. CDR3 nucleotide sequence: TGCGCCAGCAGTGAGTCAAGTGGGACAGGGACATATGGCTACACCTTC.

The J gene is TRBJ1-4, the V gene TRBV6-5; the D is unclear. V was shortened by 0 bases and J by 5 bases, with 13 bases between the two germline ends. The CDR3 is made up of 16 amino acids. The germline V gene encodes CDR1 MNHEY and CDR2 SVGAGI. The CDR3 nucleotides read TGTGCCAGCAGTTACTCGAGGGCCAGCCAAAATGAAAAACTGTTTTTT. Its translation is CASSYSRASQNEKLFF.

This sequence joins TRBV4-3 and TRBJ1-1; a weak D match, TRBD1 (6 bases). The CDR3 is made up of 14 amino acids. Trimming took off 6 bases at V and 2 bases at J, with 13 bases between the two ends. Germline CDR1 is LGHNA and CDR2 is YSLEER. The CDR3 sequence is CASSPDRRNTEAFF. CDR3 nucleotides: TGCGCCAGCAGTCCGGACAGACGAAACACTGAAGCTTTCTTT.

The chain uses TRBV19 and TRBJ2-2, with TRBD2 matching 11 bases. CDR3 size: 18 residues. Germline loops: CDR1 LNHDA, CDR2 SQIVND (reference sequence). V lost 5 bases, J lost 6 bases, and 14 bases stayed unmatched. This chain's CDR3 is CASSALLTGTSGSGELFF. CDR3 DNA: TGTGCCAGTAGTGCCTTGCTAACCGGGACTAGCGGATCCGGGGAGCTGTTTTTT.

J is TRBJ1-2 and V is TRBV10-3, with TRBD1 identical over 7 bases. Germline V gene lookup returns CDR1 ENHRY and CDR2 SYGVKD. This CDR3 is 15 amino acids long. The ends lost 0 bases at V and 8 bases at J; junction bases unmatched: 9. CDR3 DNA: TGTGCCATCAGTGAGTCACAAGGGGGCGTTCGGGGCTACACCTTC. It encodes CAISESQGGVRGYTF.

CDR3 in DNA: TGTGCCAGCAGCCTTGTCGACAGTTCCTACACCGGGGAGCTGTTTTTT. This codes for CASSLVDSSYTGELFF. The V call is TRBV9, the J call TRBJ2-2; D is possibly TRBD1 (5 bases). Germline V gene sequence: CDR1 SGDLS, CDR2 YYNGEE. The CDR3 has 16 amino acids. The V gene lost 4 bases and the J gene lost 3 bases, with 16 bases spanning the gap. The full variable domain, with the rest looked up from reference TRBV9 and TRBJ2-2, is DSGVTQTPKHLITATGQRVTLRCSPRSGDLSVYWYQQSLDQGLQFLIQYYNGEERAKGNILERFSAQQFPDLHSELNLSSLELGDSALYFCASSLVDSSYTGELFFGEGSRLTVL.

The V and J genes are TRBV30 and TRBJ2-7; unclear D gene. CDR3 length equals 11 residues. V was shortened by 5 bases and J by 3 bases, with 8 bases between the two germline ends. Per germline, CDR1 GTSNPN and CDR2 SVGIG (reference sequence). The CDR3 sequence: CAWGSRYEQYF. CDR3 coding DNA: TGTGCCTGGGGCAGCCGCTACGAGCAGTACTTC.

The chain joins TRBV2 to TRBJ2-1; 7 nucleotides line up with TRBD2. V lost 6 bases to trimming and J lost 1 base; unmatched junction nucleotides: 3. The germline gives CDR1 SNHLY, CDR2 FYNNEI. This CDR3 is built from 14 residues. CDR3: CASRRTSSYNEQFF. The CDR3 DNA is TGTGCCAGCAGGAGGACTAGTTCCTACAATGAGCAGTTCTTC.

The V gene is TRBV28, the J gene TRBJ1-1, with D unclear. This CDR3 comprises 12 residues. Germline V gene data show CDR1 as MDHEN and CDR2 as SYDVKM. V lost 6 bases to trimming and J lost 5 bases, with 10 bases between them. The CDR3: CASRIIETEAFF. The CDR3 region has the DNA TGTGCCAGCAGGATCATTGAGACTGAAGCTTTCTTT.

This rearrangement joins TRBV27 to TRBJ2-7; tentative D call: TRBD2 (5 bases). CDR1 MNHEY and CDR2 SMNVEV come from the germline V gene (reference sequence). Trimming stripped 5 bases from V and 2 bases from J, with 16 bases between. The CDR3 loop spans 15 amino acids. CDR3 amino acids: CASSPRGGGTYEQYF. DNA of the CDR3: TGTGCCAGCAGTCCCCGCGGCGGAGGTACCTACGAGCAGTACTTC.

The V call is TRBV14, the J call TRBJ1-6; 7 nucleotides agree with TRBD1. V lost 1 base, J lost 8 bases, and 11 bases stayed unmatched. CDR3 length equals 17 residues. Germline CDR1 and CDR2: SGHDN and FVKESK. CDR3: CASSQGFIGGRDSPLHF. The CDR3, as DNA: TGTGCCAGCAGCCAAGGATTTATAGGGGGCAGAGATTCACCCCTCCACTTT. Together with reference TRBV14 and TRBJ1-6, the CDR3 gives the full variable domain: EAGVTQFPSHSVIEKGQTVTLRCDPISGHDNLYWYRRVMGKEIKFLLHFVKESKQDESGMPNNRFLAERTGGTYSTLKVQPAELEDSGVYFCASSQGFIGGRDSPLHFGNGTRLTVT.

The chain carries TRBV3-1 (or the pseudogene TRBV3-2) and TRBJ1-2, with no clear D. CDR1 is LGHDT, CDR2 YNNKEL, per germline (reference sequence). There are 15 residues in the CDR3. V was trimmed by 1 base and J by 2 bases, leaving 11 bases between them. Here the CDR3 DNA reads TGTGCCAGCAGCCAAGGTTTGGCACCGAACTATGGCTACACCTTC. Amino acids: CASSQGLAPNYGYTF.

The chain links TRBV15 to TRBJ1-1; the D gene is possibly TRBD1 (5 bases). Deletions cut 0 bases from V and 9 bases from J, with 11 bases between. Germline CDR1 is LNHNV and CDR2 is YYDKDF (reference sequence). This CDR3 is 13 amino acids long. The CDR3 is CATSREGTYQAFF. CDR3 DNA sequence: TGTGCCACCAGCAGAGAAGGGACTTACCAAGCTTTCTTT.

V and J are TRBV28 and TRBJ1-5; TRBD1 agrees at 8 bases. With V trimmed by 1 base and J by 9 bases, 11 bases remained unmatched. This CDR3 comprises 16 residues. Germline values: CDR1 MDHEN, CDR2 SYDVKM. CDR3 sequence reads: CASSLFWTGQMVPQHF. The CDR3 DNA reads as TGTGCCAGCAGTTTATTTTGGACAGGGCAGATGGTGCCCCAGCATTTT.